The entry below gives a single T cell receptor (beta chain) sequence along with its context. The target antigen is unknown. The data were obtained in a study of T cell responses to AZD1222 COVID-19 vaccine. Overall study findings and caveats: Repertoires were sampled only after the peak T cell response. Donors were chiefly white British, with a greater number of females, and clonal diversity was perhaps underestimated.

Trimming took 4 bases from V and 5 from J, leaving 9 bases between them. Germline V gene sequence: CDR1 SEHNR, CDR2 FQNEAQ (reference sequence). The CDR3 covers 13 residues. The assay was immunoSEQ multiplex PCR, and TCRdb's table has in-frame clones only and misses some. The sample lists about 100,000 clones; about 89% were seen once. The chain employs TRBV7-9 and TRBJ1-5; maybe TRBD1 (5 bases). The sequencing here drew on peripheral blood, taken 28 days after the second AZD1222 dose. This TCR derives from an adult who received the AZD1222 COVID-19 vaccine. CDR3 sequence reads: CASSSQGDQPQHF. CDR3 bases: TGTGCCAGCAGCTCGCAGGGAGATCAGCCCCAGCATTTT.